This T cell receptor beta chain comes out of a study of CD4+ T cells in melanoma. Worth noting for this clone: Antigen specificity is unknown.

Points from the study as a whole: Reportedly, melanoma neoantigen-specific CD4+ T cells showed varied differentiation states. A reported correlation linked neoantigen-specific CD4+ T cells to CD8+, macrophage and B cell function.

This CDR3 region has 15 residues. Germline-derived CDR1 and CDR2 are LGHNA and YNFKEQ. Trimming took 1 base from V and 2 from J, leaving 8 bases between them. TCRdb's copy holds only in-frame clones and misses some; the assay was immunoSEQ multiplex PCR. Of around 110,000 clones in the sample, about 92% are singletons; the top ten hold about 3.3%. The source is a human donor with melanoma. Material: peripheral blood. The chain couples TRBV4-2 to TRBJ2-2, with D tentatively TRBD2 (5 bases). The CDR3 DNA reads TGTGCCAGCAGCCAAGGGCGGGTTAACACCGGGGAGCTGTTTTTT. Protein sequence: CASSQGRVNTGELFF.